Presented here are 3 T cell receptor beta chains from one specimen sequenced in a study of neoadjuvant nivolumab and ipilimumab in lung cancer. The protocol was immunoSEQ multiplex PCR, while the TCRdb copy is restricted to in-frame clones and leaves out a portion. This sample carries 8,000 to 10,000 clones, approximately 75% of them seen once, and the ten largest clones take about 3.4%. The sample here was tumor tissue, taken after neoadjuvant nivolumab, alone or with ipilimumab, at or shortly before surgery. These receptor sequences come from an adult with non-small cell lung cancer.

The chain joins TRBV19 to TRBJ2-3, with D possibly TRBD2 on 5 matching bases. There are 15 residues in the CDR3. Deletions cut 5 bases from V and 0 bases from J, with 12 bases between. Germline CDR1 is LNHDA and CDR2 is SQIVND (reference sequence). The CDR3 here is CASSSRLRSTDTQYF. The DNA of the CDR3 is TGTGCCAGTAGTTCCCGACTACGAAGCACAGATACGCAGTATTTT.

The gene calls are TRBV28 and TRBJ1-2; no clear D. Germline V gene lookup returns CDR1 MDHEN and CDR2 SYDVKM. This CDR3 has 14 amino acids. Trimming removed 3 bases at V and 1 base at J, with 9 bases between. CDR3 sequence: CASSLTDGNYGYTF. The CDR3 bases are TGTGCCAGCAGTTTGACGGACGGTAACTATGGCTACACCTTC.

The gene calls are TRBV27 and TRBJ2-1; D ambiguous. The CDR3 is made up of 14 amino acids. CDR1 and CDR2 from the germline V gene are MNHEY and SMNVEV (reference sequence). The V and J ends lost 2 bases and 2 bases respectively, with 7 bases between them. The DNA of the CDR3 is TGTGCCAGCAGTTTAGCCAAGGCCTACAATGAGCAGTTCTTC. Its protein product is CASSLAKAYNEQFF.